The clone carrying this T cell receptor beta chain was detected a few times. This entry comes from a study of blood T cell repertoires in COVID-19. Across the whole study: The origin of the acute and convalescent COVID-19 samples was the United States, Italy and Spain. PBMCs, B-cell-depleted T cells, or T cells were the source of the cDNA or gDNA that made up the material.

The CDR3 contains 16 residues. V lost 6 bases to trimming and J lost 7 bases, with 24 bases between them. Germline CDR1 is LNHDA and CDR2 is SQIVND (reference sequence). Method: immunoSEQ multiplex PCR; TCRdb's copy keeps in-frame clones and lacks some. The repertoire has under 250,000 clones, approximately 85% of them found once; the top ten carry 7.5% to 8%. This receptor was identified in a woman in her 50s with active or convalescent COVID-19. The sequenced material came from peripheral blood. The chain uses TRBV19 and TRBJ2-5; tentative D call: TRBD1 (7 bases). The DNA for the CDR3 is TGTGCCAGTAGCAAGTCTGCGGGACAGTTTCCGGGGACCCAGTACTTC. This translates into CASSKSAGQFPGTQYF. Full variable domain (rest looked up from reference TRBV19 and TRBJ2-5): DGGITQSPKYLFRKEGQNVTLSCEQNLNHDAMYWYRQDPGQGLRLIYYSQIVNDFQKGDIAEGYSVSREKKESFPLTVTSAQKNPTAFYLCASSKSAGQFPGTQYFGPGTRLLVL.